This TCR beta chain was found in a study of blood T cell repertoires in COVID-19. Study-level information: COVID-19 samples, acute and convalescent, were from the United States, Italy and Spain.

In the study's own analysis: It was from reference gene primer amplification that nucleated cell counts were estimated. TCRdb keeps only in-frame clones here, not all; method: immunoSEQ multiplex PCR. V, J and clone size are those of that table, while D and trimming were read from the DNA. The repertoire holds approximately 200,000 clones, with about 86% as singletons. Germline-derived CDR1 and CDR2 are PRHDT and FYEKMQ (reference sequence). There are 14 residues in the CDR3. V shed 5 bases and J 8 bases; nucleotides not matched to a gene: 6. The chain joins TRBV13 to TRBJ2-1; 10 bases line up with TRBD1. The sequenced material came from peripheral blood. The clonotype originates from a man in his fifties or sixties who had recovered from COVID-19. CDR3 in DNA: TGTGCCAGCAGCGATTGGGACAGGGGTCATGAGCAGTTCTTC. It yields the protein CASSDWDRGHEQFF.